A single T cell receptor beta chain is shown here with its context. The record originates from a study of OX40 agonist ivuxolimab in advanced cancers. Turning to the study itself: Three patients showed partial responses: one hepatocellular carcinoma and two cutaneous melanoma cases.

TCRdb keeps only in-frame clones here, not all; method: immunoSEQ multiplex PCR. Of tens of thousands of clones listed, 80% to 90% were seen once; the top ten hold roughly a tenth. Sequenced material: CD4+ or CD8+ T cells sorted from blood, taken in a trial of the OX40 agonist ivuxolimab. This clonotype was sampled from an adult with an advanced solid tumor such as melanoma, head and neck, liver or kidney cancer.

Here the CDR3 reads CARSLDPDRRGNEQFF. The DNA of the CDR3 is TGTGCCAGAAGCTTGGACCCTGACCGGCGGGGTAATGAGCAGTTCTTC. The chain is built from TRBV5-3 and TRBJ2-1, with D perhaps TRBD2 (6 bases). TRBV5-3 is sorted into the ORF group, with uncertain function. V lost 0 bases and J lost 7, with 17 bases in between. CDR3 length: 16 amino acids.